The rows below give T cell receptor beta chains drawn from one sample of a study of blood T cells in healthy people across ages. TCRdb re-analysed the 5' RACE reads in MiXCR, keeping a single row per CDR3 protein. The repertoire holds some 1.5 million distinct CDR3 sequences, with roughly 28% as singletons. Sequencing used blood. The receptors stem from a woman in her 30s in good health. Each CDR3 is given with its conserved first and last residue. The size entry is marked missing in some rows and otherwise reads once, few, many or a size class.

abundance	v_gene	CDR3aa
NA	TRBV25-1	CASSDYLGGLAGGPSGELFF
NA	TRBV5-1	CASSLTVGQGEQLFF
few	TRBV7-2	CASSLARAGGVVDTQYF
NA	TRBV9	CASSEGGGLYQPQHF
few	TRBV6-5	CASSYSTGGDYNEQFF
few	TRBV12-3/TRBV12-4	CASRKGHSNQPQHF
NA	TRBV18	CASSANRGDQPQHF
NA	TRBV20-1	CSAPRTGSGTQYF
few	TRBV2	CASGTGRRETQYF
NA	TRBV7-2	CASSLACEQYF
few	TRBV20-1	CSASRSLAGGGEQYF
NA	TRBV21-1	CASSNVQGNNVQFF
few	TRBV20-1	CSASSVKRDSYEQYF
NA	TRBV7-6	CASSSLAGVGFF
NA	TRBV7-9	CASSLFQGTYNEQFF
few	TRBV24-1	CATSDASGGAVLGEQFF
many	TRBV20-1	CSARPGLGGYTF
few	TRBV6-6	CASSYRQTAYGYTF
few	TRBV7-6	CASSLAPEYIIEQGPNTGELFF
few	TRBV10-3	CAISESSRGRDTDTQYF
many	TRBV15	CATSSGQALGETQYF
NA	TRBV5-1	CASSLVGKPYNEQFF
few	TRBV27	CASSPRTAHYGYTF
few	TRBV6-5	CASSRFNRDEKLFF
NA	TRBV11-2	CASIPRSSEVTGELFF
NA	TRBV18	CASSPGTASGNTIYF
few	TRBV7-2	CASSLGQGLSEKLFF